The next 4 T cell receptor beta chains were all read from a single sample in a study of T-cell memory formation after mild COVID-19. TCRdb recomputed calls from the 5' RACE reads with MiXCR, one row per CDR3 protein. The sample shows 530,000 or so distinct CDR3 sequences, 15% to 20% of them seen only once. Sequencing was done on a sample of PBMCs or a T cell subset sorted from them (not recorded which). Receptors were obtained from an adult woman who had mild COVID-19 (a few samples of this study predate the infection). Cell type and time point are not known.

There are a few counts of this clonotype. This sequence joins TRBV12-3 or TRBV12-4 and TRBJ2-6, with 8 nucleotides matching TRBD1. The CDR3 extends over 15 amino acids. The V gene end was trimmed by 9 bases and the J gene end by 0 bases; junction bases not matched to a gene: 4. The CDR3 coding sequence is TGTGCCAGTGGACAGGGACCCTCTGGGGCCAACGTCCTGACTTTC. Translation gives CASGQGPSGANVLTF.

The chain combines TRBV2 with TRBJ2-3, with no clear D. V was cut by 6 bases and J by 5 bases, with 9 bases left in between. The CDR3 length is 12 residues. Germline CDR1 and CDR2: SNHLY and FYNNEI. Here the CDR3 DNA reads TGTGCCAGCAGCATCGGTGGAGATACGCAGTATTTT. Its translation is CASSIGGDTQYF.

The chain has TRBV5-6 and TRBJ2-7; TRBD1 might be the D (6 bases). Germline-derived CDR1 and CDR2 are SGHDT and YYEEEE. The CDR3 length is 15 residues. V lost 0 bases, J lost 2 bases, and 12 bases lay in between. DNA of the CDR3: TGTGCCAGCAGCTTGGGTTATGGACAGCCCTACGAGCAGTACTTC. Its translation is CASSLGYGQPYEQYF.

The chain couples TRBV5-1 to TRBJ2-7, with 10 bases that match TRBD1. The germline CDR1 and CDR2 sequences are SGHRS and YFSETQ. J was trimmed by 4 bases and V by 4 bases; bases with no gene match: 8. The length of the CDR3 is 15 residues. The CDR3 DNA sequence: TGCGCCAGCAGCGAGGACAGGGGGGTCGAATACGAGCAGTACTTC. This encodes CASSEDRGVEYEQYF.